This T cell receptor beta chain came from a study of CD8 T cells in ankylosing spondylitis. General study findings and limits: Under 10 highly homologous variants formed a TCR beta motif that appeared characteristic of ankylosing spondylitis blood. Some of these motif variants have turned up before, in reports on reactive arthritis synovial fluid and blood.

As to this clonotype: The antigen is not known. A junction end diverges from the germline sequence, so it may reflect a read error.

The CDR3 sequence is 17 residues long. Germline V gene lookup returns CDR1 MNHNS and CDR2 SASEGT. Library preparation for TCR beta used quantitative 5'-RACE with molecular barcodes. Using its own MiXCR run on the 5' RACE reads, TCRdb lists one record per CDR3 protein. The sample includes around 430,000 distinct CDR3 sequences, roughly 15% of them seen just once. The sequence was obtained from a male donor with ankylosing spondylitis. This rearrangement joins TRBV6-1 to TRBJ2-3, with TRBD2 matching over 9 bases. Sequenced input: blood, either unsorted or a sorted T cell fraction (not recorded which). CDR3 nucleotides: TGTGCCAGCAGGGAAGCGGGAGGCCGACCTAGCACAGATACGCAGTATTTT. Translated, it gives CASREAGGRPSTDTQYF.